Presented here are 29 T cell receptor beta chains from one specimen sequenced in a study of cytomegalovirus exposure and HLA in healthy donors. Repertoires were generated with immunoSEQ multiplex PCR, while TCRdb's copy carries only in-frame clones and drops some. The profile covers 100,000 to 150,000 clones, with around 94% appearing a single time and 1% to 1.5% taken by the ten largest. Sequenced material: PBMCs. The receptor set was obtained from a woman aged 18-29 years in good health and CMV-seronegative.

The chain links TRBV7-9 to TRBJ1-2; 7 bases match TRBD1. Unmatched junction bases numbered 9, after V lost 5 bases and J lost 3 bases. The CDR3 is 15 residues long. Germline CDR1 reads SEHNR; CDR2 reads FQNEAQ (reference sequence). CDR3: CASSPDRFEDYGYTF. CDR3 DNA: TGTGCCAGCAGCCCGGACAGGTTCGAAGACTATGGCTACACCTTC.

This chain joins TRBV27 and TRBJ2-7; TRBD2 matches at 8 bases. The CDR3 totals 14 residues. J was trimmed by 0 bases and V by 6 bases; bases with no gene match: 4. Germline lookup yields CDR1 MNHEY and CDR2 SMNVEV (reference sequence). CDR3 sequence: CASSTSGPSYEQYF. Here the CDR3 DNA reads TGTGCCAGCAGCACTAGCGGACCCTCCTACGAGCAGTACTTC.

The chain recombines TRBV5-1 with TRBJ1-3; D unresolved. Per the germline V gene, CDR1 is SGHRS and CDR2 is YFSETQ. This CDR3 contains 15 residues. Trimming removed 2 bases from V and 0 bases from J, with 9 bases in between. In DNA, the CDR3 is TGCGCCAGCAGCTTTGAGTTAAGCTCTGGAAACACCATATATTTT. It specifies CASSFELSSGNTIYF.

The CDR3 is CASSQVTGANVLTF. The CDR3 nucleotides read TGTGCCAGCAGTCAGGTGACTGGGGCCAACGTCCTGACTTTC. V is TRBV28 and J is TRBJ2-6; D remains unclear. V was cut by 5 bases and J by 2 bases, with 7 bases left in between. Per germline, CDR1 MDHEN and CDR2 SYDVKM. This CDR3 region has 14 residues.

The chain is built from TRBV4-1 and TRBJ1-2, with 7 positions matching TRBD1. CDR1 and CDR2 from the germline V gene are MGHRA and YSYEKL. The V gene end was trimmed by 4 bases and the J gene end by 3 bases; junction bases not matched to a gene: 5. There are 14 residues in the CDR3. The CDR3 sequence: CASSLVDRDYGYTF. The DNA of the CDR3 is TGCGCCAGCAGCCTTGTAGACAGGGACTATGGCTACACCTTC.

This CDR3 is CASSDREFKNIQYF. The CDR3 DNA follows: TGTGCCAGCAGTGACAGGGAATTCAAAAACATTCAGTACTTC. The J gene is TRBJ2-4, the V gene TRBV2; maybe TRBD1 (5 bases). The CDR3 covers 14 residues. V lost 3 bases, J lost 3 bases, and 9 bases lay in between. CDR1 and CDR2 (germline): SNHLY, FYNNEI.

The rearrangement joins TRBV4-1 to TRBJ2-7; 9 positions agree with TRBD1. V shed 4 bases and J 5 bases; nucleotides not matched to a gene: 6. The CDR3 is made up of 14 amino acids. Per germline, CDR1 MGHRA and CDR2 YSYEKL. CDR3 in amino acids: CASSRGTGYNEQYF. The DNA of the CDR3 is TGCGCCAGCAGCCGCGGGACAGGGTACAACGAGCAGTACTTC.

The chain has TRBV2 and TRBJ1-5; TRBD1 aligns across 10 bases. The CDR3 extends over 15 amino acids. CDR1 and CDR2 (germline): SNHLY, FYNNEI. The ends lost 6 bases at V and 7 bases at J; junction bases unmatched: 9. In nucleotides, the CDR3 is TGTGCCAGCAGAGAGGGACAGGGGCGGTGGCAGCCCCAGCATTTT. Its protein is CASREGQGRWQPQHF.

The genes are TRBV11-2 and TRBJ1-2; weak D call: TRBD1 (6 bases). Germline lookup yields CDR1 SGHAT and CDR2 FQNNGV. The CDR3 runs 15 residues. Trimming left V 5 bases short and J 7 bases short, with 20 bases between. This CDR3 is CASSLGQIQGGGYTF. Written as DNA, the CDR3 is TGTGCCAGCAGCCTCGGACAGATTCAAGGCGGTGGCTACACCTTC.

This clone was observed once. The chain couples TRBV18 to TRBJ2-3; 13 bases agree with TRBD2. The germline gives CDR1 KGHSH, CDR2 LQKENI. V lost 3 bases and J lost 5; bases outside the gene matches: 8. CDR3 size: 17 residues. CDR3 protein: CASSPQTSGGPGDTQYF. The CDR3 bases are TGTGCCAGCTCACCGCAGACTAGCGGGGGGCCGGGAGATACGCAGTATTTT.

The V call is TRBV6-1, the J call TRBJ2-5; a weak D match, TRBD2 (5 bases). Per germline, CDR1 MNHNS and CDR2 SASEGT. The CDR3 contains 15 residues. V was shortened by 3 bases and J by 3 bases, with 14 bases between the two germline ends. CDR3 bases: TGTGCCAGCAGTGATACACTAGGACCGGAAGAGACCCAGTACTTC. It yields the protein CASSDTLGPEETQYF.

This chain links TRBV19 with TRBJ1-2; tentative D call: TRBD1 (5 bases). Trimming took 3 bases from V and 0 from J, leaving 11 bases between them. Germline V gene data show CDR1 as LNHDA and CDR2 as SQIVND (reference sequence). The CDR3 has 15 amino acids. The CDR3 DNA sequence: TGTGCCAGTAGTATTCGACAGTCAGCTAACTATGGCTACACCTTC. Amino acid sequence: CASSIRQSANYGYTF.

V is TRBV19 and J is TRBJ2-3; a possible D gene is TRBD2 (5 bases). Trimming cost V 7 bases and J 4 bases, with 15 bases left between them. The CDR3 runs to 14 residues. Germline V gene lookup returns CDR1 LNHDA and CDR2 SQIVND (reference sequence). CDR3 amino acids: CASNIGVDADTQYF. The CDR3 region has the DNA TGTGCCAGTAATATCGGGGTCGACGCAGATACGCAGTATTTT. The whole variable domain, remainder taken from reference TRBV19 and TRBJ2-3, is DGGITQSPKYLFRKEGQNVTLSCEQNLNHDAMYWYRQDPGQGLRLIYYSQIVNDFQKGDIAEGYSVSREKKESFPLTVTSAQKNPTAFYLCASNIGVDADTQYFGPGTRLTVL.

This chain links TRBV30 with TRBJ1-4; a weak D match, TRBD1 (6 bases). The ends were cut back, 2 bases at V and 8 bases at J, with 15 bases in the middle. Germline V lookup: CDR1 GTSNPN, CDR2 SVGIG (reference sequence). The CDR3 is 14 amino acids. The CDR3 region is CAWSRGGAREKLFF. The CDR3 DNA follows: TGTGCCTGGAGTCGAGGGGGGGCGCGGGAAAAACTGTTTTTT. Drawing the rest from reference TRBV30 and TRBJ1-4, the complete variable domain is SQTIHQWPATLVQPVGSPLSLECTVEGTSNPNLYWYRQAAGRGLQLLFYSVGIGQISSEVPQNLSASRPQDRQFILSSKKLLLSDSGFYLCAWSRGGAREKLFFGSGTQLSVL.

This chain connects TRBV9 to TRBJ1-1; perhaps TRBD1 as D (5 bases). Germline CDR1 and CDR2: SGDLS and YYNGEE. This CDR3 spans 14 amino acids. V was shortened by 1 base and J by 4 bases, with 11 bases between the two germline ends. DNA for the CDR3: TGTGCCAGCAGCGTAAATGTGGGGGGCACTGAAGCTTTCTTT. Translation gives CASSVNVGGTEAFF.

The V gene is TRBV28, the J gene TRBJ1-5; D might be TRBD1 (5 bases). Germline V gives CDR1 MDHEN, CDR2 SYDVKM. This CDR3 is built from 14 residues. V gave up 7 bases and J gave up 2 bases, with 12 bases separating them. The chain's CDR3 is CASTSLRGNQPQHF. In nucleotides, the CDR3 is TGTGCCAGCACCAGTCTCAGGGGCAATCAGCCCCAGCATTTT.

This chain uses TRBV28 with TRBJ2-3, with unresolved D. V dropped 2 bases and J dropped 8 bases, with 11 bases sitting between them. The germline CDR1 and CDR2 sequences are MDHEN and SYDVKM. The CDR3 has 13 residues. CDR3 region: CASSLTSPSTQYF. CDR3 DNA sequence: TGTGCCAGCAGTTTAACTTCTCCTAGTACGCAGTATTTT.

The chain uses TRBV7-6 and TRBJ2-7; no clear D gene. The CDR3 totals 11 residues. Germline-derived CDR1 and CDR2 are SGHVS and FNYEAQ. V was cut by 4 bases and J by 2 bases, with 3 bases left in between. This chain's CDR3 is CASSSTYEQYF. As DNA, the CDR3 is TGTGCCAGCAGCTCCACCTACGAGCAGTACTTC.

The rearrangement links TRBV2 to TRBJ1-6, with 7 bases identical to TRBD1. With V trimmed by 0 bases and J by 0 bases, 5 bases remained unmatched. The CDR3 is 18 amino acids. Germline V lookup: CDR1 SNHLY, CDR2 FYNNEI. The chain's CDR3 is CASSEAGRGFSYNSPLHF. CDR3 nucleotides: TGTGCCAGCAGTGAAGCGGGCAGGGGGTTCTCCTATAATTCACCCCTCCACTTT. Looking up the rest from reference TRBV2 and TRBJ1-6 gives the full variable domain: EPEVTQTPSHQVTQMGQEVILRCVPISNHLYFYWYRQILGQKVEFLVSFYNNEISEKSEIFDDQFSVERPDGSNFTLKIRSTKLEDSAMYFCASSEAGRGFSYNSPLHFGNGTRLTVT.

The V call is TRBV5-5, the J call TRBJ2-1; D is perhaps TRBD2 (5 bases). The length of the CDR3 is 15 residues. Between the trimmed V and J ends, which lost 4 bases and 8 bases, there was a span of 19 bases. CDR1 and CDR2 from the germline V gene are SGHKS and YYEKEE (reference sequence). CDR3 sequence: CASSHPGIIVDEQFF. The CDR3 DNA follows: TGTGCCAGCAGCCATCCGGGAATTATTGTGGATGAGCAGTTCTTC.

The gene calls are TRBV6-5 and TRBJ2-5; 7 nucleotides align to TRBD1. Germline V CDR1 and CDR2: MNHEY, SVGAGI. Trimming at V came to 4 bases and at J to 2 bases, leaving 10 bases not matched to a gene. This CDR3 is built from 16 residues. The CDR3 reads CASSSQIGQEQETQYF. CDR3 in DNA: TGTGCCAGCAGTTCACAAATCGGACAGGAGCAAGAGACCCAGTACTTC.

The chain uses TRBV6-6 and TRBJ2-1, with D unresolved. Per the germline V gene, CDR1 is MNHNY and CDR2 is SVGAGI (reference sequence). V lost 0 bases, J lost 7 bases, and 16 bases lay in between. The CDR3 has 16 residues. CDR3 nucleotide sequence: TGTGCCAGCAGTTACTCTAGTAGTTCTGTATTTAATGAGCAGTTCTTC. Amino acid sequence: CASSYSSSSVFNEQFF.

V and J are TRBV27 and TRBJ2-3, with TRBD1 matching over 8 bases. J lost 6 bases, V lost 4 bases, and 21 bases had no gene match. The CDR3 runs to 19 residues. The germline gives CDR1 MNHEY, CDR2 SMNVEV (reference sequence). CDR3 in amino acids: CASSSLPITGGGRSDTQYF. CDR3 coding DNA: TGTGCCAGCAGTTCCTTACCAATTACAGGGGGAGGAAGATCCGATACGCAGTATTTT.

V gene TRBV2 combines with J gene TRBJ1-5, with TRBD1 matching over 8 bases. This CDR3 is built from 16 residues. Germline-derived CDR1 and CDR2 are SNHLY and FYNNEI. V shed 8 bases, J shed 2 bases, and the junction held 11 bases outside the gene matches. Here the CDR3 reads CASGGEDRVGNQPQHF. In DNA form, the CDR3 reads TGTGCCAGCGGGGGGGAGGACAGGGTGGGCAATCAGCCCCAGCATTTT.

This chain uses TRBV19 with TRBJ1-1; D unclear. V gave up 6 bases and J gave up 5 bases, with 19 bases separating them. CDR1 LNHDA and CDR2 SQIVND come from the germline V gene (reference sequence). The CDR3 has 15 residues. The CDR3 protein is CASRPGRSRDTEAFF. In nucleotides, the CDR3 is TGTGCCAGTAGGCCGGGCCGCTCCCGGGATACTGAAGCTTTCTTT.

The gene calls are TRBV6-1 and TRBJ2-1, with TRBD2 matching 10 bases. Trimming at V came to 7 bases and at J to 6 bases, leaving 3 bases not matched to a gene. Germline CDR1 is MNHNS and CDR2 is SASEGT. The CDR3 loop spans 13 amino acids. CDR3: CASKSGRVNEQFF. The CDR3 nucleotides are TGTGCCAGCAAGAGCGGGAGGGTCAATGAGCAGTTCTTC.

The chain couples TRBV11-3 to TRBJ2-1, with a possible D match to TRBD2 (6 bases). Germline assignment: CDR1 SGHNT and CDR2 YENEEA. Trimming took 2 bases from V and 7 from J, leaving 12 bases between them. The CDR3 loop spans 14 amino acids. This CDR3 is CASSLRSGWNEQFF. CDR3 DNA: TGTGCCAGCAGCTTACGAAGCGGGTGGAATGAGCAGTTCTTC.

V is TRBV29-1 and J is TRBJ2-7; no clear D gene. The V end was cut by 7 bases, the J end by 3 bases, with 19 bases between. In germline, CDR1 is SQVTM, CDR2 ANQGSEA. This CDR3 contains 14 residues. The DNA for the CDR3 is TGCAGCGCCAAACCGCTCTCTGACAACTACGAGCAGTACTTC. This sequence encodes CSAKPLSDNYEQYF.

Concerning this clone: The same CDR3 also results from other DNA sequences found in this sample. The chain carries TRBV2 and TRBJ2-3; D not certain. The CDR3 contains 14 residues. Trimming took off 8 bases at V and 3 bases at J, with 15 bases between the two ends. CDR1 is SNHLY, CDR2 FYNNEI, per germline. The CDR3 reads CASFSGARTDTQYF. As DNA, the CDR3 is TGTGCCAGCTTCTCTGGAGCCAGAACAGATACGCAGTATTTT.